The clone carrying this T cell receptor beta chain was found a few times. A much more abundant neighbour one base away suggests this may be a read error. Assembly of TCR beta libraries relied on iRepertoire HTBI primers together with Arm-PCR of CDR3 regions. TCRdb re-analysed the multiplex PCR reads in MiXCR, keeping a single row per CDR3 protein. Found here are about 540,000 distinct CDR3 sequences, roughly 12% of them singletons; the top ten hold roughly a tenth. Looked up from germline, CDR1 is SGHRS and CDR2 is YFSETQ. The CDR3 consists of 13 residues. This specimen belongs to a study of regulatory T cells in long-lasting Graves disease. Time point specified: newly diagnosed GD, antithyroid drugs for less than 3 months. RNA from PBMCs was the source of the TCR library. Graves' disease diagnosis followed American Thyroid Association guidelines. All patients originated from an endocrinology department located in Xi'an, China.

These data also featured in a second study, about T cells in Graves' hyperthyroidism and ophthalmopathy. That work adds: The diagnoses drew upon clinical symptoms, serum thyroxine and TRAb, thyroid ultrasound and orbital computed tomography. TCR CDR3 underwent first-round RT-PCR with the HTBI primer set.

The chain has TRBV5-1 and TRBJ2-1; D may be TRBD1 (6 bases). The receptor comes from a man aged 25 to 40 with Graves disease. Sequencing was performed on peripheral blood mononuclear cells (PBMCs), taken at new diagnosis, from a patient treated with antithyroid drugs. The CDR3 DNA sequence: TGCGCCAGGCTTCAGGGGCGTTTGGAGACCCAGCACTTC. Its protein product is CARLQGRLETQHF.